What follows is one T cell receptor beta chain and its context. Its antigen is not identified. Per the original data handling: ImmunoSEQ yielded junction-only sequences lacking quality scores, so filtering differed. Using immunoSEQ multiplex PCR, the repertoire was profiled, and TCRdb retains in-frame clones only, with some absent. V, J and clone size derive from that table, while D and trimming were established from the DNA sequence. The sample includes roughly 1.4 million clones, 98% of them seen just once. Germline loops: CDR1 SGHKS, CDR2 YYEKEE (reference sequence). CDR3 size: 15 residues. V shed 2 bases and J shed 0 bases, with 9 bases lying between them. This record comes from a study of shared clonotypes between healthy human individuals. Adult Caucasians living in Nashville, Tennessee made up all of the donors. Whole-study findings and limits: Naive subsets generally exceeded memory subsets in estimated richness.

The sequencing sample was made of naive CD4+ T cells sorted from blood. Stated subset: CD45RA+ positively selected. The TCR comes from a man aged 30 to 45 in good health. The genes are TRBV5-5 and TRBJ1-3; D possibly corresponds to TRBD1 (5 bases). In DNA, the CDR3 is TGTGCCAGCAGCTTTATCGGGGGCTCTGGAAACACCATATATTTT. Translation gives CASSFIGGSGNTIYF.